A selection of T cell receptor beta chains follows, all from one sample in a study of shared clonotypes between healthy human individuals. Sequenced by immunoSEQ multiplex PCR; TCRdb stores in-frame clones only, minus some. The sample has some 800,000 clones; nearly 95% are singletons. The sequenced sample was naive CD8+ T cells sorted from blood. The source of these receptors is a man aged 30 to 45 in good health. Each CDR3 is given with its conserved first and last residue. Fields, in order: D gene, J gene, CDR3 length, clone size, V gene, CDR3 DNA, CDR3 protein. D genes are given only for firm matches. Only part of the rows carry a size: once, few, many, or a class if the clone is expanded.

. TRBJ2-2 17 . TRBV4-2 TGTGCCAGCAGCCAAGATCGGGCAGGGAAGAACACCGGGGAGCTGTTTTTT CASSQDRAGKNTGELFF
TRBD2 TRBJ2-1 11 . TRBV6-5 TGTGCCAGCAGCAGCGGGGATGAGCAGTTCTTC CASSSGDEQFF
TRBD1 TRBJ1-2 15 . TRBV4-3 TGCGCCAGCAGCCAAGCCCCGACAGGGGACTATGGCTACACCTTC CASSQAPTGDYGYTF
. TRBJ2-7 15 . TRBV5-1 TGCGCCAGCAGCTTGAGGGCGGCTCCCGACTACGAGCAGTACTTC CASSLRAAPDYEQYF
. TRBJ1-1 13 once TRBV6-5 TGTGCCAGCAGTGAGCTGTTTGACACTGAAGCTTTCTTT CASSELFDTEAFF
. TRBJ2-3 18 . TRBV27 TGTGCCAGCAGTTTGGTTTCTCCTGACCTAGCGCGGGCAGATACGCAGTATTTT CASSLVSPDLARADTQYF
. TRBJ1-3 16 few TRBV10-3 TGTGCCACCTTGGGCGGGCTAGCCGACTCTGGAAACACCATATATTTT CATLGGLADSGNTIYF
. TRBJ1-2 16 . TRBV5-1 TGCGCCAGCAGCTTGGCCAGGGTAGGGGCTAACTATGGCTACACCTTC CASSLARVGANYGYTF
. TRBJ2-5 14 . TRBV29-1 TGCAGCGTCACCACCGGACGCAACCAAGAGACCCAGTACTTC CSVTTGRNQETQYF
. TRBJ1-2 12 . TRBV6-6 TGTGCCATTAACAGCGAGGGGAATGGCTACACCTTC CAINSEGNGYTF
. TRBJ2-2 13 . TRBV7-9 TGTGCCAGCAGCCGCAGGGTCACCGGGGAGCTGTTTTTT CASSRRVTGELFF
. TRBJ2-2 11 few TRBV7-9 TGTGCCAGCAGCTTAACCGGGGAGCTGTTTTTT CASSLTGELFF
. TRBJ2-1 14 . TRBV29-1 TGCAGCGTTGAAGGGCAGTTTGGGTCCAATGAGCAGTTCTTC CSVEGQFGSNEQFF
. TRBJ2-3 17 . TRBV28 TGTGCCAGCAGTCCCCCCCTTGGGATCCCTAGCACAGATACGCAGTATTTT CASSPPLGIPSTDTQYF
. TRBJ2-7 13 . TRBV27 TGTGCCAGCAGTTTACACAGGGCCTACGAGCAGTACTTC CASSLHRAYEQYF
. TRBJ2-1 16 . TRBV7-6 TGTGCCAGCAGCTCGACGGGGGACCAATTTTACAATGAGCAGTTCTTC CASSSTGDQFYNEQFF
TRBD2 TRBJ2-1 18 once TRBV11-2 TGTGCCAGCAGCATGGGACTAGCGGAGTCGAGCTCCTACAATGAGCAGTTCTTC CASSMGLAESSSYNEQFF
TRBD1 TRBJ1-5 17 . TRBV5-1 TGCGCCAGCAGCCCTTATCCGGGACAGGGATCCAATCAGCCCCAGCATTTT CASSPYPGQGSNQPQHF
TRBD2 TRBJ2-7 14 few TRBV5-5 TGTGCCAGCAGCTTGACTAGCGGACCTTACGAGCAGTACTTC CASSLTSGPYEQYF
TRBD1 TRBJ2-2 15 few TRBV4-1 TGCGCCAGCAGCCGAGCCCAGGGGGTCACCGGGGAGCTGTTTTTT CASSRAQGVTGELFF
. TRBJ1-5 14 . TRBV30 TGTGCCTGGAGCATCGTCAACAGAAATCAGCCCCAGCATTTT CAWSIVNRNQPQHF
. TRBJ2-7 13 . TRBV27 TGTGCCAGCAGTTTCGCCAAGTTCTACGAGCAGTACTTC CASSFAKFYEQYF